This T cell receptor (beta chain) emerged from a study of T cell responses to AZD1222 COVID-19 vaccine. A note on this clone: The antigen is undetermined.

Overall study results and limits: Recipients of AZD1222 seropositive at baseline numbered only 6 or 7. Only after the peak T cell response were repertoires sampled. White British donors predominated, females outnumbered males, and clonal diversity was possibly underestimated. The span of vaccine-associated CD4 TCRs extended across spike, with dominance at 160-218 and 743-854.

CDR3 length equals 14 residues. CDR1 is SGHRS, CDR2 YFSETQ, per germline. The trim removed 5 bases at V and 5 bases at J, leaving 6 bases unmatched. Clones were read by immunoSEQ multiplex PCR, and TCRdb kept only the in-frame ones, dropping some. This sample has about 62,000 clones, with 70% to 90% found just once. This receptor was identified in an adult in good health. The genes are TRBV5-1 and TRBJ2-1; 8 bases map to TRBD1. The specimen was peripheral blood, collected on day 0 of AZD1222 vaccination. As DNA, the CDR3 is TGCGCCAGCAGGACCGGGGACAGGAACAATGAGCAGTTCTTC. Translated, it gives CASRTGDRNNEQFF.